This T cell receptor (beta chain) came from a study of shared clonotypes between healthy human individuals. Broader study findings: Sampling involved blood alone; tissue repertoires likely differ.

Donors comprised only Caucasian adults living in Nashville, Tennessee. Of note for this clone: Antigen: not known.

Study processing details: There were no quality scores in the junction-only immunoSEQ sequences, so filtering differed. Profiling relied on immunoSEQ multiplex PCR, and the TCRdb table lists in-frame clones only, not all of them. V and J calls and clone size are copied from that table; D and trimming were computed from the DNA. This sample has some 2,400,000 clones, with around 95% found just once. This CDR3 has 14 residues. The germline CDR1 and CDR2 sequences are SGHRS and YFSETQ. V dropped 4 bases and J dropped 5 bases, with 16 bases sitting between them. The sequence was obtained from a man between 18 and 35 years old in good health. The specimen was naive CD4+ T cells sorted from blood. Subset described: CD45RA+ positively selected. This chain connects TRBV5-1 to TRBJ2-7; D perhaps matches TRBD1 (7 bases). CDR3 sequence: CASSAGQTIHEQYF. CDR3 DNA sequence: TGCGCCAGCAGCGCGGGACAGACTATCCACGAGCAGTACTTC.